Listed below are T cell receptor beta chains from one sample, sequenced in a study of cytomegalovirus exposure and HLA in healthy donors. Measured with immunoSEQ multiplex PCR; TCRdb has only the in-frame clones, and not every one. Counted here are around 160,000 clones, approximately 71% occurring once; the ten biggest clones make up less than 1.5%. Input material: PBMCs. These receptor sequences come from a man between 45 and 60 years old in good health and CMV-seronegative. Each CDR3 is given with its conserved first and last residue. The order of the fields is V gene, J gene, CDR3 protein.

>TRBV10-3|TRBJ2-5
CAISEAMETQYF
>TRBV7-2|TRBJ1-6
CASSLSTGSISPLHF
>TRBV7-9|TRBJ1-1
CASSPRRDTEAFF
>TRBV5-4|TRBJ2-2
CASSLSGGNTGELFF
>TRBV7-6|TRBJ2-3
CASSLASGGAGADTQYF
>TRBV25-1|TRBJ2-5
CARRGQETQYF
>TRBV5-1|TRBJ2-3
CASSGGQGFTDTQYF
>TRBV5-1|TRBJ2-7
CASSLGRTGRDYGYEQYF
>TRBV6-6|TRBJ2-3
CASSYYSGQTTDTQYF
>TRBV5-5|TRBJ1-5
CASSPGTGGPRPQHF
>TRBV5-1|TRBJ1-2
CASSSMTGDGGYTF
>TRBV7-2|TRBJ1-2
CASFSGGIYGYTF
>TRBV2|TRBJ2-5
CASSVLLAGLQETQYF
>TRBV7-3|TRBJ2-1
CASSPLAGGILGNEQFF
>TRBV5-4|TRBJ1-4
CASSLDGGTNEKLFF
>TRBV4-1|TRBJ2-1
CASSQDQGSSYNEQFF
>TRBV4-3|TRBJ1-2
CASSQDGAGNPAANYGYTF
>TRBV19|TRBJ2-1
CASSIDIRDEQFF
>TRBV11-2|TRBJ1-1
CASTGWEDRGETEAFF
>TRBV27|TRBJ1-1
CASSSLDRGRVNTEAFF
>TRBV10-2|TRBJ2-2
CASVLNTGELFF
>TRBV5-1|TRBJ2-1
CASSLGDREQFF
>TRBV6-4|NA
CASSRDRGHEQYF
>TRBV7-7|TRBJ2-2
CASSLVAGKVGELFF
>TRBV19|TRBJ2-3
CASSGLAGDRTDTQYF
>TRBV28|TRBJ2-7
CASTLGQASYEQYF
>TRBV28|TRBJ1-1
CASFLYREAFF
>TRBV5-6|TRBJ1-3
CASSLGSGSGSARGNTIYF
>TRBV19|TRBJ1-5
CASSIGFQGGGSNQPQHF
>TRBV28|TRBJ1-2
CASSLGRDYGYTF
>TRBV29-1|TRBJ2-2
CSVEPGQGPGELFF
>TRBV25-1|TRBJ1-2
CASSGGRWGYTF
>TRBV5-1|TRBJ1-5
CASRGTDNQPQHF